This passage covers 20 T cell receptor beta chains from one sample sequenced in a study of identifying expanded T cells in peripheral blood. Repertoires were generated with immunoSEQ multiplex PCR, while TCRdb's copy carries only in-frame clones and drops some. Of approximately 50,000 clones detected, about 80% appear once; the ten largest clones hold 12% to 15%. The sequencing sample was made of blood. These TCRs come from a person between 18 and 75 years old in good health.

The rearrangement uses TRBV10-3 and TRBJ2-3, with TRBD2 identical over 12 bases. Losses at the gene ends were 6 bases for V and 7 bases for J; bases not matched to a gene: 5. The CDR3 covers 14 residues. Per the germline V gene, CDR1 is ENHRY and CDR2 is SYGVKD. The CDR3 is CAISWTSGENTQYF. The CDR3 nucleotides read TGTGCCATCAGCTGGACTAGCGGGGAGAATACGCAGTATTTT.

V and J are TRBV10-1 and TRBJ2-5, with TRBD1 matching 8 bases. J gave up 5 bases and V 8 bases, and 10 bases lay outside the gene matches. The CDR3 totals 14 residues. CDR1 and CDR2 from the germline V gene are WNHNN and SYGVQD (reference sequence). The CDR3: CASRATGVWETQYF. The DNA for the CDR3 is TGCGCCAGCCGAGCGACAGGGGTTTGGGAGACCCAGTACTTC.

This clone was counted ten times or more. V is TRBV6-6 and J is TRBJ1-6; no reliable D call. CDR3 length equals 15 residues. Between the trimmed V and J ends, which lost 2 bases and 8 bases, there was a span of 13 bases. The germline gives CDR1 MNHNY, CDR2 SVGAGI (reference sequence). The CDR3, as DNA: TGTGCCAGCAGTTACGCTGAAGGAGGAGATTCACCCCTCCACTTT. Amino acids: CASSYAEGGDSPLHF.

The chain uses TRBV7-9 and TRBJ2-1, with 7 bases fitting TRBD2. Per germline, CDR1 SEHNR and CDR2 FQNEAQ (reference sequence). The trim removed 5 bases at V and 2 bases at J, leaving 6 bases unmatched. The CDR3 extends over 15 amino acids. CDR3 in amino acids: CASSHKAGAYNEQFF. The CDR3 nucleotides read TGTGCCAGCAGCCACAAGGCGGGAGCCTACAATGAGCAGTTCTTC.

The DNA of the CDR3 is TGTGCCAGCAGTTACTTGGACACCATATATTTT. Translating it yields CASSYLDTIYF. V gene TRBV6-5 combines with J gene TRBJ1-3; D is ambiguous. Germline V gene lookup returns CDR1 MNHEY and CDR2 SVGAGI. The CDR3 runs 11 residues. V lost 1 base, J lost 8 bases, and 3 bases lay in between.

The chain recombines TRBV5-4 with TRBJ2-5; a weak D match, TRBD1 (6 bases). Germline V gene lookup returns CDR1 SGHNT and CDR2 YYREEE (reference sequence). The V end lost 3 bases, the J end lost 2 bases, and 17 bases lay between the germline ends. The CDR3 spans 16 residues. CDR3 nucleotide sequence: TGTGCCAGCAGCTCGGTGGGGCAGGGGCTACAAGAGACCCAGTACTTC. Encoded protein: CASSSVGQGLQETQYF. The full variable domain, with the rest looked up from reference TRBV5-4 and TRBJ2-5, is ETGVTQSPTHLIKTRGQQVTLRCSSQSGHNTVSWYQQALGQGPQFIFQYYREEENGRGNFPPRFSGLQFPNYSSELNVNALELDDSALYLCASSSVGQGLQETQYFGPGTRLLVL.

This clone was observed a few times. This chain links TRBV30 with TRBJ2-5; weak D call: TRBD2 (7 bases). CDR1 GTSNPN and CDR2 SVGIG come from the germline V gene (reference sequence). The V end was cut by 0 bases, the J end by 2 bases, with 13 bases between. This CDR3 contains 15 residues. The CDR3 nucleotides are TGTGCCTGGAGTGTTCAGGGGAGGGGTCAAGAGACCCAGTACTTC. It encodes CAWSVQGRGQETQYF.

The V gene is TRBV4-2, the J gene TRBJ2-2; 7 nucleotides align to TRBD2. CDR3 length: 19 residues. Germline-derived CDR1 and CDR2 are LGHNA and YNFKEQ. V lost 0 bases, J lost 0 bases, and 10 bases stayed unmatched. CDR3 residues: CASSQDLLGLGPNTGELFF. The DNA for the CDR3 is TGTGCCAGCAGCCAAGATCTCTTAGGACTAGGCCCGAACACCGGGGAGCTGTTTTTT.

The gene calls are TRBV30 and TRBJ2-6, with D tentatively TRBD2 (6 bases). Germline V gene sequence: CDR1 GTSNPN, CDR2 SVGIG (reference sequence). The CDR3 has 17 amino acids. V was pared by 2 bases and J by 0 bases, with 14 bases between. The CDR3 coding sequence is TGTGCCTGGAGTCGGGGACTCACGTCCTCTGGGGCCAACGTCCTGACTTTC. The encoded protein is CAWSRGLTSSGANVLTF.

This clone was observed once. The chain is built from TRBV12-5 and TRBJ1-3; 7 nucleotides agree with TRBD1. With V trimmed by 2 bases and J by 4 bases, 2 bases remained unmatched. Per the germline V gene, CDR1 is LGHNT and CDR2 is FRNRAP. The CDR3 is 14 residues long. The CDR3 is CASGLSGQGNTIYF. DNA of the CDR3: TGTGCTAGTGGTTTGTCGGGACAGGGAAACACCATATATTTT. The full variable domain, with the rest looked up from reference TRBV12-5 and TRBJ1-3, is DARVTQTPRHKVTEMGQEVTMRCQPILGHNTVFWYRQTMMQGLELLAYFRNRAPLDDSGMPKDRFSAEMPDATLATLKIQPSEPRDSAVYFCASGLSGQGNTIYFGEGSWLTVV.

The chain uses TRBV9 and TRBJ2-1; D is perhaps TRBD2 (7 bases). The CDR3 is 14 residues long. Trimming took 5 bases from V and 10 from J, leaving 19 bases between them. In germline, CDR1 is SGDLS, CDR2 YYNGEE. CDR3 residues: CASSLGGGAQEQFF. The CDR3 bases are TGTGCCAGCAGTCTAGGAGGGGGGGCCCAGGAGCAGTTCTTC.

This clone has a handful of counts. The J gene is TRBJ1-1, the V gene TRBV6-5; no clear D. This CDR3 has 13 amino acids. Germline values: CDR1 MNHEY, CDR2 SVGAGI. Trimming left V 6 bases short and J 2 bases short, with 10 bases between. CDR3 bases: TGTGCCAGCAGGATGGGAGTCAACACTGAAGCTTTCTTT. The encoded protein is CASRMGVNTEAFF.

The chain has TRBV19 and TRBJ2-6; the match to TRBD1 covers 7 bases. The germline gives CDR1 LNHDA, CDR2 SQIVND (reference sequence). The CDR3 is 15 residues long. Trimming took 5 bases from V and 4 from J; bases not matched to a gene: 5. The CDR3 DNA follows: TGTGCCAGTAGTCAGGGGGTCACCGGGGCCAACGTCCTGACTTTC. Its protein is CASSQGVTGANVLTF.

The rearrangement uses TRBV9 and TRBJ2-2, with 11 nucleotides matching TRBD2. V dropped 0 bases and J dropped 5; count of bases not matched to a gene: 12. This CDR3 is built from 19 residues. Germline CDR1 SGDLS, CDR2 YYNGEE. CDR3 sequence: CASSVAVLAGGRGTGELFF. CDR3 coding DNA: TGTGCCAGCAGCGTAGCTGTCCTAGCGGGAGGAAGGGGAACCGGGGAGCTGTTTTTT.

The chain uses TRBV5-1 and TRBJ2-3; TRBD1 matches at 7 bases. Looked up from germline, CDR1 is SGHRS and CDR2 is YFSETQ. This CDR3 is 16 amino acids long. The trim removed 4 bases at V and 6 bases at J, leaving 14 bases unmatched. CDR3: CASSTAHRGLVDTQYF. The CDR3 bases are TGCGCCAGCAGCACCGCCCACAGGGGTTTGGTGGATACGCAGTATTTT.

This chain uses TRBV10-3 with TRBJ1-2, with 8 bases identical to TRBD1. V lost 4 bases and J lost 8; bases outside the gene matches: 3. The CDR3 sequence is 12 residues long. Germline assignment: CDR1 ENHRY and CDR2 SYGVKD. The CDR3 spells CAISGDRPGYTF. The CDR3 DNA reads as TGTGCCATCAGTGGGGACAGGCCAGGCTACACCTTC.

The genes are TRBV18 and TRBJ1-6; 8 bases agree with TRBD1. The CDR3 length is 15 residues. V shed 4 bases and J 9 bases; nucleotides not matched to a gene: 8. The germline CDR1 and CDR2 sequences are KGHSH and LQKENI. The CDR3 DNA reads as TGTGCCAGCTCACTAGACGGACAGGGTAGTTCACCCCTCCACTTT. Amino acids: CASSLDGQGSSPLHF.

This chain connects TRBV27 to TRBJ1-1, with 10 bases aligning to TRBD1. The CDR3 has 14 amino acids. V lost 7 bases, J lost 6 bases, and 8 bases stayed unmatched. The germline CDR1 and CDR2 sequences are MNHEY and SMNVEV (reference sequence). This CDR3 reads CASKGQGRVAEAFF. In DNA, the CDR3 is TGTGCCAGCAAGGGACAGGGGAGGGTAGCTGAAGCTTTCTTT.

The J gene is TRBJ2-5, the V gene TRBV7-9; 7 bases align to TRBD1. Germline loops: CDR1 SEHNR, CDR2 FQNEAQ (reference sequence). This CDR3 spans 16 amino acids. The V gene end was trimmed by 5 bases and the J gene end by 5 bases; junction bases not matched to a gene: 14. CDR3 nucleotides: TGTGCCAGCAGCCCCCGTCCCGGGACAGTGAAGGAGACCCAGTACTTC. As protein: CASSPRPGTVKETQYF.

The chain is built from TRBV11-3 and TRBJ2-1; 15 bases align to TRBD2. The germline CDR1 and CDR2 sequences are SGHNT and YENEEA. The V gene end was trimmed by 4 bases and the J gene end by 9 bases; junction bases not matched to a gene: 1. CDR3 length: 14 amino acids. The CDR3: CASSWTSGRAEQFF. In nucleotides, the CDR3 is TGTGCCAGCAGCTGGACTAGCGGGAGGGCTGAGCAGTTCTTC.